Each of the 28 T cell receptor beta chains below was sequenced from the same sample in a study of PD-L1 blockade in urothelial cancer. Assay: immunoSEQ multiplex PCR; the TCRdb copy retains only in-frame clones and omits some. Of approximately 110,000 clones detected, roughly 88% appear once; the ten largest clones hold 2.4%. The input for sequencing was PBMCs, taken around atezolizumab (anti-PD-L1) treatment. These receptors all come from a middle-aged man with urothelial cancer.

V gene TRBV30 combines with J gene TRBJ1-1; tentative D call: TRBD1 (5 bases). V lost 7 bases, J lost 6 bases, and 18 bases lay in between. The CDR3 sequence is 13 residues long. The V gene's germline CDR1 is GTSNPN and CDR2 SVGIG (reference sequence). In DNA, the CDR3 is TGTGCCTATACGACAGCCGAGGTGGCTGAAGCTTTCTTT. As protein: CAYTTAEVAEAFF. Together with reference TRBV30 and TRBJ1-1, the CDR3 gives the full variable domain: SQTIHQWPATLVQPVGSPLSLECTVEGTSNPNLYWYRQAAGRGLQLLFYSVGIGQISSEVPQNLSASRPQDRQFILSSKKLLLSDSGFYLCAYTTAEVAEAFFGQGTRLTVV.

The rearrangement links TRBV2 to TRBJ2-1; 8 bases map to TRBD2. Germline-derived CDR1 and CDR2 are SNHLY and FYNNEI. V trimming: 8 bases; J trimming: 4 bases; junction bases outside the gene matches: 4. The CDR3 loop spans 13 amino acids. The CDR3 bases are TGTGCCAGCCAGACTAGCGTGTACAATGAGCAGTTCTTC. It specifies CASQTSVYNEQFF.

In this sample, this clone turned up once. The V gene is TRBV28, the J gene TRBJ1-3; 7 nucleotides line up with TRBD1. Per the germline V gene, CDR1 is MDHEN and CDR2 is SYDVKM. This CDR3 region has 14 residues. V trimming: 3 bases; J trimming: 2 bases; junction bases outside the gene matches: 1. The CDR3 region has the DNA TGTGCCAGCAGTTTCGGGACAGCTGGAAACACCATATATTTT. Protein product: CASSFGTAGNTIYF.

This sequence joins TRBV30 and TRBJ1-5, with D possibly TRBD1 on 5 matching bases. CDR1 and CDR2 from the germline V gene are GTSNPN and SVGIG (reference sequence). Trimming pared 2 bases from V and 4 bases from J, leaving 9 bases between. The CDR3 runs to 13 residues. The CDR3 DNA follows: TGTGCCTGGAGTAAGGGGCCAAATCAGCCCCAGCATTTT. Its protein is CAWSKGPNQPQHF.

The rearrangement joins TRBV5-1 to TRBJ1-1, with 10 positions matching TRBD1. With V trimmed by 4 bases and J by 11 bases, 11 bases remained unmatched. CDR1 and CDR2 from the germline V gene are SGHRS and YFSETQ. There are 14 residues in the CDR3. For the CDR3, the DNA is TGCGCCAGCAGCAGCACCGGACAGGGGGTCCTCGCTTTCTTT. Its translation: CASSSTGQGVLAFF. The variable domain in full, with the rest retrieved from reference TRBV5-1 and TRBJ1-1, is KAGVTQTPRYLIKTRGQQVTLSCSPISGHRSVSWYQQTPGQGLQFLFEYFSETQRNKGNFPGRFSGRQFSNSRSEMNVSTLELGDSALYLCASSSTGQGVLAFFGQGTRLTVV.

The V gene is TRBV7-9, the J gene TRBJ1-2, with no clear D. This CDR3 region has 18 residues. V lost 4 bases and J lost 6, with 27 bases in between. Germline CDR1 and CDR2: SEHNR and FQNEAQ (reference sequence). CDR3 loop: CASSSRYGSSGEGNGYTF. The CDR3 coding sequence is TGTGCCAGCAGCTCACGTTATGGTTCATCCGGGGAGGGCAATGGCTACACCTTC.

This clone came up a few times. The chain couples TRBV27 to TRBJ2-5; a possible D gene is TRBD1 (6 bases). This CDR3 has 17 amino acids. V shed 3 bases and J shed 3 bases, with 20 bases lying between them. Germline-derived CDR1 and CDR2 are MNHEY and SMNVEV (reference sequence). This chain's CDR3 is CASSFASTGRGKETQYF. The CDR3 DNA is TGTGCCAGCAGTTTTGCCTCGACTGGCAGGGGAAAAGAGACCCAGTACTTC.

The chain is built from TRBV15 and TRBJ2-3; D may be TRBD2 (5 bases). The CDR3 has 15 amino acids. V gave up 6 bases and J gave up 6 bases, with 19 bases separating them. Germline-derived CDR1 and CDR2 are LNHNV and YYDKDF (reference sequence). CDR3 sequence: CATRPGRGLVDTQYF. The CDR3 DNA sequence: TGTGCCACCAGGCCTGGACGAGGGTTGGTGGATACGCAGTATTTT.

The chain links TRBV2 to TRBJ2-2, with 7 bases fitting TRBD2. The germline V gene has CDR1 SNHLY and CDR2 FYNNEI. CDR3 length equals 16 residues. V lost 7 bases, J lost 0 bases, and 8 bases stayed unmatched. This CDR3 is CASTRLAVSNTGELFF. The CDR3 nucleotides read TGTGCCAGCACCCGTCTAGCGGTTTCGAACACCGGGGAGCTGTTTTTT.

The V gene is TRBV7-9, the J gene TRBJ2-5; possibly TRBD2 for D (6 bases). The ends were cut back, 3 bases at V and 5 bases at J, with 19 bases in the middle. The CDR3 covers 16 residues. Germline-derived CDR1 and CDR2 are SEHNR and FQNEAQ (reference sequence). CDR3 in amino acids: CASSFGGLEGPETQYF. CDR3 nucleotide sequence: TGTGCCAGCAGCTTTGGGGGGTTGGAGGGTCCGGAGACCCAGTACTTC.

The chain has TRBV6-6 and TRBJ1-2; D is perhaps TRBD1 (5 bases). The CDR3 consists of 14 residues. In germline, CDR1 is MNHNY, CDR2 SVGAGI (reference sequence). V gave up 7 bases and J gave up 4 bases, with 16 bases separating them. CDR3 loop: CASTPTASGYGYTF. CDR3 sequence (DNA): TGTGCCAGCACCCCGACAGCCAGTGGCTATGGCTACACCTTC.

The CDR3 DNA sequence: TGCGCCAGCAGCCCAGGTCCGGGACAGGGATCTTTAGGGCAGTACTTC. Translation: CASSPGPGQGSLGQYF. V gene TRBV5-1 combines with J gene TRBJ2-7, with TRBD1 identical over 9 bases. The V gene end was trimmed by 4 bases and the J gene end by 9 bases; junction bases not matched to a gene: 17. Germline lookup yields CDR1 SGHRS and CDR2 YFSETQ. This CDR3 is 16 amino acids long.

The chain employs TRBV6-1 and TRBJ1-3; D is unclear. Trimming stripped 4 bases from V and 0 bases from J, with 13 bases between. Germline CDR1 MNHNS, CDR2 SASEGT. The CDR3 length is 16 residues. The CDR3 region has the DNA TGTGCCAGCAGTGTATCGGCTCCTAGCTCTGGAAACACCATATATTTT. Its translation: CASSVSAPSSGNTIYF.

The chain couples TRBV7-2 to TRBJ2-2; 15 nucleotides agree with TRBD2. V was clipped by 6 bases and J by 5 bases; unmatched bases: 7. CDR3 length equals 17 residues. Per the germline V gene, CDR1 is SGHTA and CDR2 is FQGNSA. The CDR3 nucleotides are TGTGCCAGCAGATGGACTAGCGGGAGGGGAAGGACCGGGGAGCTGTTTTTT. Its translation: CASRWTSGRGRTGELFF.

The chain has TRBV5-4 and TRBJ2-2; 8 nucleotides align to TRBD1. From germline, CDR1 is SGHNT and CDR2 YYREEE (reference sequence). Trimming took 3 bases from V and 6 from J; bases not matched to a gene: 1. The CDR3 length is 13 residues. The DNA for the CDR3 is TGTGCCAGCAGCTGGACAGGGCCCGGGGAGCTGTTTTTT. Translation: CASSWTGPGELFF.

The chain carries TRBV5-1 and TRBJ2-1; 9 bases are shared with TRBD1. V trimming: 3 bases; J trimming: 7 bases; junction bases outside the gene matches: 11. Germline V gene data show CDR1 as SGHRS and CDR2 as YFSETQ. This CDR3 is 16 amino acids long. The CDR3, as DNA: TGCGCCAGCAGCTACTCCCCGGGACAGGGCCCTAATGAGCAGTTCTTC. Protein product: CASSYSPGQGPNEQFF. Variable domain in full (rest from reference TRBV5-1 and TRBJ2-1): KAGVTQTPRYLIKTRGQQVTLSCSPISGHRSVSWYQQTPGQGLQFLFEYFSETQRNKGNFPGRFSGRQFSNSRSEMNVSTLELGDSALYLCASSYSPGQGPNEQFFGPGTRLTVL.

This chain connects TRBV7-6 to TRBJ2-2; tentative D call: TRBD2 (6 bases). The germline V gene encodes CDR1 SGHVS and CDR2 FNYEAQ. V dropped 0 bases and J dropped 6 bases, with 14 bases sitting between them. The CDR3 runs 16 residues. The CDR3 nucleotides are TGTGCCAGCAGCTTAGCGGCTAGTTGGGAGGCCGGGGAGCTGTTTTTT. Residues: CASSLAASWEAGELFF.

About this clone itself: At one end the junction does not follow the germline gene, possibly because of a read error. Other DNA variants within this sample encode the same CDR3. The chain uses TRBV5-1 and TRBJ1-3, with D maybe TRBD1 (6 bases). This CDR3 contains 15 residues. Per germline, CDR1 SGHRS and CDR2 YFSETQ. The CDR3 DNA reads as TGTGCCAGCAGCTTGGCAGGGGACTCTGGAAACACCATATATTTT. Translating it yields CASSLAGDSGNTIYF.

The chain uses TRBV5-1 and TRBJ2-2, with TRBD1 matching 8 bases. The CDR3 covers 14 residues. J was trimmed by 5 bases and V by 2 bases; bases with no gene match: 2. Per germline, CDR1 SGHRS and CDR2 YFSETQ. Here the CDR3 DNA reads TGCGCCAGCAGCTTTCAGGGGGCGACCGGGGAGCTGTTTTTT. This sequence encodes CASSFQGATGELFF.

The V gene is TRBV5-8, the J gene TRBJ2-7; 8 bases fit TRBD1. V shed 5 bases, J shed 1 base, and the junction held 8 bases outside the gene matches. The CDR3 covers 15 residues. The germline CDR1 and CDR2 sequences are SGHTS and YDEGEE. In nucleotides, the CDR3 is TGTGCCAGCAGTGCCGGGCAGGGGGCATCCTACGAGCAGTACTTC. As protein: CASSAGQGASYEQYF. Full variable domain (outside the CDR3, taken from reference TRBV5-8 and TRBJ2-7): EAGVTQSPTHLIKTRGQQATLRCSPISGHTSVYWYQQALGLGLQFLLWYDEGEERNRGNFPPRFSGRQFPNYSSELNVNALELEDSALYLCASSAGQGASYEQYFGPGTRLTVT.

The rearrangement links TRBV7-2 to TRBJ1-5, with TRBD1 matching over 8 bases. Germline-derived CDR1 and CDR2 are SGHTA and FQGNSA. Trimming cost V 5 bases and J 11 bases; bases outside gene matches: 5. The CDR3 covers 12 residues. The CDR3 region has the DNA TGTGCCAGCAGCGTCAGGGGGCAGGCCCAGCATTTT. It specifies CASSVRGQAQHF.

The CDR3 here is CASSNPGISNQPQHF. In nucleotides, the CDR3 is TGTGCCAGCAGCAACCCAGGGATTAGCAATCAGCCCCAGCATTTT. The chain couples TRBV28 to TRBJ1-5, with D perhaps TRBD1 (5 bases). CDR3 length equals 15 residues. The V and J ends lost 6 bases and 0 bases respectively, with 12 bases between them. Looked up from germline, CDR1 is MDHEN and CDR2 is SYDVKM.

The chain couples TRBV19 to TRBJ2-7, with TRBD1 matching 7 bases. CDR3 length equals 14 residues. Germline V gene data show CDR1 as LNHDA and CDR2 as SQIVND (reference sequence). J was trimmed by 0 bases and V by 5 bases; bases with no gene match: 4. The CDR3 reads CASSPNRGSYEQYF. The CDR3 DNA follows: TGTGCCAGTAGTCCGAACAGGGGCTCCTACGAGCAGTACTTC.

The chain couples TRBV6-5 to TRBJ2-5, with a tentative D call TRBD2 (6 bases). This CDR3 spans 11 amino acids. Between the trimmed V and J ends, which lost 5 bases and 7 bases, there was a span of 8 bases. Germline loops: CDR1 MNHEY, CDR2 SVGAGI. The CDR3: CASSGRGTQYF. CDR3 in DNA: TGTGCCAGCAGTGGGCGGGGGACCCAGTACTTC.

The chain carries TRBV5-1 and TRBJ1-1, with TRBD1 as a possible D gene (5 bases). In germline, CDR1 is SGHRS, CDR2 YFSETQ. V shed 0 bases and J shed 1 base, with 22 bases lying between them. The CDR3 runs 19 residues. The CDR3 DNA follows: TGCGCCAGCAGCTTGGAAACCGGCGGGACGCAGCTACCGAACACTGAAGCTTTCTTT. It yields the protein CASSLETGGTQLPNTEAFF.

The rearrangement links TRBV19 to TRBJ1-5; possible D gene TRBD1, 6 bases. From germline, CDR1 is LNHDA and CDR2 SQIVND (reference sequence). The CDR3 runs 11 residues. Trimming removed 10 bases from V and 11 bases from J, with 15 bases in between. CDR3 DNA: TGTGCCACCTCGAGAGGGGGGGCCCAGCATTTT. It specifies CATSRGGAQHF.

The chain is built from TRBV28 and TRBJ2-3, with D perhaps TRBD2 (5 bases). The CDR3 length is 14 residues. Germline V gene data show CDR1 as MDHEN and CDR2 as SYDVKM. Trimming took 6 bases from V and 2 from J, leaving 12 bases between them. The CDR3 DNA reads TGTGCCAGCAGCCCAGGACTCTTCACAGATACGCAGTATTTT. As protein: CASSPGLFTDTQYF.

This clone was counted a few times. This chain uses TRBV5-4 with TRBJ1-2; D gene ambiguous. The CDR3 consists of 14 residues. Trimming took off 3 bases at V and 1 base at J, with 10 bases between the two ends. Germline V gene lookup returns CDR1 SGHNT and CDR2 YYREEE (reference sequence). The CDR3: CASSSKNSNYGYTF. As DNA, the CDR3 is TGTGCCAGCAGCTCCAAAAACAGTAACTATGGCTACACCTTC.